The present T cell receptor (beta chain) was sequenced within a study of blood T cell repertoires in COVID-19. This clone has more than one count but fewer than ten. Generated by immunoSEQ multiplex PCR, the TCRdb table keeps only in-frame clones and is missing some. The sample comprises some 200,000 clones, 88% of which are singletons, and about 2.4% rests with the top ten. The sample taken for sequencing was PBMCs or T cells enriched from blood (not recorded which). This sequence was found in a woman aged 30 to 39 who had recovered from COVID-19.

The CDR3 reads CASSSGGGAKETQYF. CDR3 nucleotide sequence: TGTGCCAGCAGCTCCGGGGGAGGGGCCAAAGAGACCCAGTACTTC. The J gene is TRBJ2-5, the V gene TRBV7-2, with 7 bases identical to TRBD2. Germline CDR1 and CDR2: SGHTA and FQGNSA. The V segment lost 4 bases and the J segment 3 bases; nucleotides outside the gene matches: 8. The CDR3 consists of 15 residues.